The rows below give T cell receptor beta chains drawn from one sample of a study of T cell repertoires in cytomegalovirus infection. No antigen has been assigned to these receptors. TCRdb reprocessed the reads with MiXCR, giving one entry per CDR3 protein. The profile shows 900,000 to 950,000 distinct CDR3 sequences, approximately 33% of them singletons. Here the sequenced sample was cultured CD8+ T cells from PBMCs, taken from culture after CMV antigen stimulation. All receptors derive from a human donor in good health (CMV status not recorded). Some clones in this sample may be carry-over from other donors' samples. The CDR3 runs from the conserved cysteine through the conserved F or W. The order of the fields is D gene, J gene, V gene, clone size, CDR3 protein, CDR3 DNA. A D gene is named only where the DNA matches it firmly. Size values are once, few and many counts, or a class for expanded clones, and some rows have none.

. TRBJ2-7 TRBV4-2 few CASSQEDIGSGQLPLEQYF TGTGCCAGCAGCCAAGAAGATATTGGAAGTGGACAGTTACCCCTCGAGCAGTACTTC
. TRBJ1-2 TRBV12-3/TRBV12-4 few CAESARRDYGYTF TGTGCCGAGTCGGCCAGGAGAGACTATGGCTACACCTTC
TRBD1 TRBJ1-6 TRBV20-1 . CSARDAEDRGSSPLHF TGCAGTGCTAGAGATGCGGAGGACAGGGGGTCTTCACCCCTCCACTTT
. TRBJ1-6 TRBV20-1 . CSAGRPLHF TGCAGTGCCGGGAGGCCCCTCCACTTT
. TRBJ2-2 TRBV25-1 few CASSEFFTGLETGELFF TGTGCCAGCAGTGAATTTTTCACAGGTCTAGAGACCGGGGAGCTGTTTTTT
. TRBJ1-1 TRBV10-3 . CAISDPPRGSTEAFF TGTGCCATCAGTGACCCTCCCAGGGGTAGCACTGAAGCTTTCTTT
. TRBJ1-4 TRBV20-1 . CSAGQSGKLFF TGCAGTGCTGGACAGTCGGGGAAACTGTTTTTT
. TRBJ2-7 TRBV7-4 . CASSLGQHEQYF TGTGCCAGCAGCTTAGGCCAGCACGAGCAGTACTTC
. TRBJ1-5 TRBV15 few CATSSNRNQPQHF TGTGCCACCAGCAGCAACAGGAATCAGCCCCAGCATTTT
TRBD1 TRBJ1-2 TRBV7-2 many CASIIGTGAFRDYGYTF TGTGCCAGCATCATTGGGACAGGGGCCTTTCGGGACTATGGCTACACCTTC
TRBD2 TRBJ2-1 TRBV28 . CASSLLTSGGTRSYNEQFF TGTGCCAGCAGTTTACTGACTAGCGGGGGGACCCGCTCCTACAATGAGCAGTTCTTC
. TRBJ2-1 TRBV6-1 many CASSVWTDPNEQFF TGTGCCAGCAGTGTCTGGACGGATCCAAATGAGCAGTTCTTC
. TRBJ2-2 TRBV28 few CASSPNRVGGELFF TGTGCCAGCAGCCCAAACAGGGTGGGCGGGGAGCTGTTTTTT
. TRBJ2-2 TRBV3-1 . CASAREAVNTGELFF TGTGCCAGCGCCAGGGAGGCGGTGAACACCGGGGAGCTGTTTTTT
. TRBJ1-3 TRBV5-5 few CASSAGSSSGNTIYF TGTGCCAGCTCCGCGGGGTCCAGCTCTGGAAACACCATATATTTT
. TRBJ2-1 TRBV14 few CASSQEAYNEQFF TGTGCCAGCAGCCAAGAGGCTTACAATGAGCAGTTCTTC
. TRBJ1-4 TRBV7-9 many CASSLAGYSNEKLFF TGTGCCAGCAGCCTTGCCGGGTACTCTAATGAAAAACTGTTTTTT
TRBD2 TRBJ2-7 TRBV7-9 . CASSLAGGGPTYEQYF TGTGCCAGCAGCTTAGCCGGCGGGGGGCCTACCTACGAGCAGTACTTC
TRBD2 TRBJ2-4 TRBV6-1 many CASSETSGAKNIQYF TGTGCCAGCAGTGAGACTAGCGGGGCTAAAAACATTCAGTACTTC
. TRBJ1-2 TRBV7-6 . CASSLAPGTDNYGYTF TGTGCCAGCAGCTTAGCACCTGGGACGGACAACTATGGCTACACCTTC
. TRBJ2-2 TRBV5-4 few CASSLTSGITGELFF TGTGCCAGCAGCTTGACCTCGGGGATCACCGGGGAGCTGTTTTTT
TRBD2 TRBJ2-7 TRBV27 few CASSRLAGGIPSYEQYF TGTGCCAGCAGCAGACTAGCGGGGGGCATCCCCTCCTACGAGCAGTACTTC
TRBD2 TRBJ2-1 TRBV29-1 . CSVVSRGGGPYNEQFF TGCAGCGTCGTCTCTCGGGGCGGGGGGCCCTACAATGAGCAGTTCTTC
. TRBJ1-4 TRBV11-2 . CASRSTGRKNEKLFF TGTGCCAGCAGATCCACGGGGCGGAAAAATGAAAAACTGTTTTTT
TRBD1 TRBJ1-2 TRBV6-8 . CASSFLAGQGPNYGYTF TGTGCCAGCAGTTTTCTCGCGGGACAGGGACCCAACTATGGCTACACCTTC
TRBD1 TRBJ1-5 TRBV6-6 . CASSGGTVNQPQHF TGTGCCAGCAGCGGCGGGACAGTAAATCAGCCCCAGCATTTT
TRBD1 TRBJ2-1 TRBV20-1 . CSAYGQGDNNEQFF TGCAGTGCATACGGACAGGGGGATAACAATGAGCAGTTCTTC
TRBD1 TRBJ1-1 TRBV5-1 once CASSLVPADRGRVNTEAFF TGCGCCAGCAGCTTGGTCCCAGCGGACAGGGGGCGCGTAAACACTGAAGCTTTCTTT
TRBD1 TRBJ1-1 TRBV19 . CASRGDRGRTEAFF TGTGCCAGTAGGGGGGACAGGGGTCGAACTGAAGCTTTCTTT
. TRBJ2-4 TRBV5-5 . CASSLERIGEYF TGTGCCAGCAGCTTGGAGAGGATTGGAGAGTACTTC
TRBD1 TRBJ2-1 TRBV6-5 few CASRPGQGGSYNEQFF TGTGCCAGCAGACCCGGACAGGGGGGTTCCTACAATGAGCAGTTCTTC
. TRBJ1-5 TRBV6-2/TRBV6-3 few CASTNEGVLGNQPQHF TGTGCCAGCACCAACGAGGGGGTCCTGGGCAATCAGCCCCAGCATTTT
. TRBJ1-1 TRBV25-1 . CASSVDEEGWGTEAFF TGTGCCAGCAGTGTTGACGAGGAGGGTTGGGGCACTGAAGCTTTCTTT
TRBD1 TRBJ2-7 TRBV15 once CATSGIGQGGGYEQYF TGTGCCACCAGCGGGATAGGACAGGGGGGAGGATACGAGCAGTACTTC
. TRBJ1-1 TRBV7-8 . CASSLRGQKAMNTEAFF TGTGCCAGCAGCTTAAGAGGGCAGAAAGCCATGAACACTGAAGCTTTCTTT
TRBD1 TRBJ2-3 TRBV7-6 many CASSQTGEIDTQYF TGTGCCAGCAGCCAGACAGGGGAAATAGATACGCAGTATTTT
. TRBJ1-1 TRBV12-5 . CASGGRTAEAFF TGTGCTAGTGGGGGTAGGACAGCTGAAGCTTTCTTT
TRBD2 TRBJ2-3 TRBV7-9 . CASSESGLFTDTQYF TGTGCCAGCAGCGAATCGGGACTATTCACAGATACGCAGTATTTT
TRBD1 TRBJ1-2 TRBV12-3/TRBV12-4 . CASSSPQGAANYGYTF TGTGCCAGCAGTTCCCCTCAGGGGGCGGCTAACTATGGCTACACCTTC
TRBD1 TRBJ1-3 TRBV12-3/TRBV12-4 few CASTILGATGDPLGNTIYF TGTGCCAGCACCATTCTGGGCGCTACAGGGGACCCCCTCGGAAACACCATATATTTT
TRBD1 TRBJ2-7 TRBV10-1 . CASSEIGTGGYEQYF TGCGCCAGCAGTGAAATCGGGACAGGGGGCTACGAGCAGTACTTC
TRBD1 TRBJ2-1 TRBV7-6 many CASSLTGGSNNEQFF TGTGCCAGCAGCTTGACAGGGGGCTCGAACAATGAGCAGTTCTTC
TRBD2 TRBJ2-2 TRBV12-3/TRBV12-4 once CANSLGSSGRTGELFF TGTGCCAACAGTTTAGGGAGTAGCGGGAGGACCGGGGAGCTGTTTTTT
TRBD1 TRBJ2-1 TRBV6-2/TRBV6-3 few CASSWGTGAFSSYNEQFF TGTGCCAGCAGTTGGGGGACAGGGGCGTTCAGCTCCTACAATGAGCAGTTCTTC
. TRBJ2-3 TRBV5-4 . CASSFKIGLEADTQYF TGTGCCAGCAGCTTTAAGATAGGCCTCGAGGCAGATACGCAGTATTTT
TRBD1 TRBJ2-3 TRBV6-2/TRBV6-3 once CASPKTGGPTDTQYF TGTGCCAGTCCGAAGACAGGGGGCCCCACAGATACGCAGTATTTT
. TRBJ1-4 TRBV7-8 . CASSLGLRTEKLFF TGTGCCAGCAGCCTGGGACTGCGGACTGAAAAACTGTTTTTT
. TRBJ1-1 TRBV9 . CASSTEQADTEAFF TGTGCCAGCAGCACCGAACAGGCGGATACTGAAGCTTTCTTT
TRBD1 TRBJ1-1 TRBV19 . CASSTYRGRTEAFF TGTGCCAGTAGTACGTACAGGGGGCGAACTGAAGCTTTCTTT
. TRBJ1-1 TRBV28 . CASSFPPRGGRGDEAFF TGTGCCAGCAGTTTTCCTCCCCGTGGGGGGAGGGGAGATGAAGCTTTCTTT